This T cell receptor beta chain was identified during a study of graft-versus-host responses after intestinal transplantation. The CDR3 extends over 15 amino acids. Germline lookup yields CDR1 MGHRA and CDR2 YSYEKL. With 4 bases clipped from V and 8 bases from J, the junction kept 10 bases outside the gene matches. The repertoire was sequenced with immunoSEQ multiplex PCR; TCRdb's copy has only in-frame clones and lacks some. The sample lists around 19,000 clones, about 45% occurring once. General study findings and limits: Allografts of one patient group, those with graft-donor T cell macrochimerism, had high graft-versus-host to host-versus-graft clonal ratios.

The clonotype comes from a human patient who received an intestinal transplant. The chain has TRBV4-1 and TRBJ2-2; 7 bases agree with TRBD1. The starting material was alloreactive CD4+ T cells from a mixed lymphocyte reaction culture, obtained before intestinal transplant. Subset denoted: CFSE-low proliferating T cells sorted from roughly 6-day pre-transplant mixed lymphocyte reaction (GvH or HvG direction). The CDR3 loop reads CASSPTGVGPGELFF. CDR3 nucleotides: TGCGCCAGCAGCCCAACAGGGGTGGGTCCGGGGGAGCTGTTTTTT.